This record concerns one T cell receptor (beta chain) sequence. Its cognate antigen is unknown. This sample is drawn from a study of type 1 regulatory T cells. Study conclusions and caveats: Compared with non-type 1 regulatory T cells, type 1 regulatory T cells showed a more restricted TCR repertoire.

TCRdb processed the reads anew with MiXCR; each CDR3 protein has one entry. The table shows under 75,000 distinct CDR3 sequences, with less than 25% occurring only once. CDR3 length equals 14 residues. Trimming stripped 1 base from V and 9 bases from J, with 13 bases between. Germline V gives CDR1 KGHSH, CDR2 LQKENI. J is TRBJ2-1 and V is TRBV18, with D possibly being TRBD1 (5 bases). Sequencing used cultured type 1 regulatory T (Tr1) cells, either the whole culture or a sorted fraction (not recorded which). This clonotype originated in a human donor in good health. As DNA, the CDR3 is TGTGCCAGCTCACCACTTCAGGGTATTGTTGAGCAGTTCTTC. Amino acid sequence: CASSPLQGIVEQFF. The full variable domain, rest sourced from reference TRBV18 and TRBJ2-1, is NAGVMQNPRHLVRRRGQEARLRCSPMKGHSHVYWYRQLPEEGLKFMVYLQKENIIDESGMPKERFSAEFPKEGPSILRIQQVVRGDSAAYFCASSPLQGIVEQFFGPGTRLTVL.